This TCR beta chain was sequenced in a study of T cell clonotyping in hematopoietic cell transplantation. Per germline, CDR1 MDHEN and CDR2 SYDVKM. The CDR3 totals 13 residues. V was pared by 8 bases and J by 0 bases, with 11 bases between. TCRdb's table, derived via immunoSEQ multiplex PCR, lists solely in-frame clones and lacks some. The sample carries 10,000 to 11,000 clones, 40% to 65% recorded once. A word on this clone: Its antigen is still unknown.

Overall study findings and caveats: Pathologically expanded recipient clonotypes increased progressively from day 30 to day 180 as diversity fell. Few recipient clonotypes overlapped donors; over 95% were de novo at given depth. No sorting was done, leaving CD4 and CD8 contributions mixed.

The sequence derives from a female patient aged 50-59 years who had an allogeneic stem cell transplant from an unrelated donor, so the T cells may come from the graft donor. Some clones in this sample may be carry-over from other donors' samples. The chain has TRBV28 and TRBJ2-7, with D perhaps matching TRBD1 or TRBD2 (5 bases each). Sequences were derived from peripheral blood mononuclear cells, sampled 100 days after allogeneic stem cell transplant. The CDR3 region has the DNA TGTGCCAGCCAGGCCGGGACCTCCTACGAGCAGTACTTC. Protein sequence: CASQAGTSYEQYF.